The T cell receptor beta chain described here comes from a study of blood T cell repertoires in COVID-19. Study details: The United States, Italy and Spain were the sources of the acute and convalescent COVID-19 samples. Nucleic acid was either cDNA or gDNA, and it came from T cells, B-cell-depleted T cells, or PBMCs.

As handled by the study authors: Using reference gene primer amplification, nucleated cell counts were estimated. Sequenced by immunoSEQ multiplex PCR; TCRdb stores in-frame clones only, minus some. V and J calls and clone size come straight from that table; D and trimming were deduced from the DNA. Here the sample spans about 210,000 clones, 84% being singletons. Looked up from germline, CDR1 is SNHLY and CDR2 is FYNNEI. The trim removed 7 bases at V and 7 bases at J, leaving 12 bases unmatched. CDR3 size: 15 residues. The chain combines TRBV2 with TRBJ2-1; 8 nucleotides agree with TRBD2. The sequence was collected from a woman between 45 and 60 years old with active or convalescent COVID-19. The sample taken for sequencing was peripheral blood. CDR3 sequence (DNA): TGTGCCAGCACCGCAAGCGGGAGTCCCCCTAATGAGCAGTTCTTC. Its protein product is CASTASGSPPNEQFF.